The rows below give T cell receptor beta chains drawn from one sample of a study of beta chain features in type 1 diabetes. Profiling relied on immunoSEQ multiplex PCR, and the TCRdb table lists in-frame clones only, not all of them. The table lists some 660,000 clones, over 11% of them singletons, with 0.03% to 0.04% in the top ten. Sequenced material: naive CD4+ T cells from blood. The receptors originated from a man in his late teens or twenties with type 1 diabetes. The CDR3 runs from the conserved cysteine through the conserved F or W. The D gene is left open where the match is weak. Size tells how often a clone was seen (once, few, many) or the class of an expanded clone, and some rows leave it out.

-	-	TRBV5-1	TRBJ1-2	TGCGCCAGCAGCACGGACAGCCAATTGGGCTACACCTTC	CASSTDSQLGYTF
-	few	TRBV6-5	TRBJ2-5	TGTGCCAGCAGCCCCGCGGAGGGGGCGTGGGAGACCCAGTACTTC	CASSPAEGAWETQYF
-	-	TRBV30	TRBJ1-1	TGTGCCTGGAGTGGCGACGGAAGGTACACTGAAGCTTTCTTT	CAWSGDGRYTEAFF
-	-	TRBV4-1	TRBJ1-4	TGCGCCAGCAGCCAAGTGAGGGAAAAACTGTTTTTT	CASSQVREKLFF
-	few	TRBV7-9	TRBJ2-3	TGTGCCAGCTCTCCATCCGGCCCGCTACAGGCGTTTAGCACAGATACGCAGTATTTT	CASSPSGPLQAFSTDTQYF
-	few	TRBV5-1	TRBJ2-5	TGCGCCAGCAGCCCCCGGGGCAGGAGAGAGACCCAGTACTTC	CASSPRGRRETQYF
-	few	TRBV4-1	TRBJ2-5	TGCGCCAGCAGCCAAGGGGCGAGCGGGCGACAAGAGACCCAGTACTTC	CASSQGASGRQETQYF
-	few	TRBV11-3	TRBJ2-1	TGTGCCAGCAGTTCAGCTGCTAGTGAGCAGTTCTTC	CASSSAASEQFF
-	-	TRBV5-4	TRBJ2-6	TGTGCCAGCAGCTTAACGGGATCTGGGGCCAACGTCCTGACTTTC	CASSLTGSGANVLTF
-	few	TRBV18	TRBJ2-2	TGTGCCAGCTCACGCCAGGACCTTTTCGGCGGGGAGCTGTTTTTT	CASSRQDLFGGELFF
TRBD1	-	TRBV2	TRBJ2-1	TGTGCCACCCCACCCCACCGGGACAGGGACCACAATGAGCAGTTCTTC	CATPPHRDRDHNEQFF
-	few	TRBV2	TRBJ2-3	TGTGCCAGCAGACCGGGACTGGCCACAGATACGCAGTATTTT	CASRPGLATDTQYF
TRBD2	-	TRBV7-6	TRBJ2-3	TGTGCCAGCAGCTTTAGCGGGGGCCGGGATACGCAGTATTTT	CASSFSGGRDTQYF
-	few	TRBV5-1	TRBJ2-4	TGCGCCAGCAGCTTGGGCAGGGCCAAAAACATTCAGTACTTC	CASSLGRAKNIQYF
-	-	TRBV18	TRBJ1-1	TGTGCCAGCTCACCTCCTGGGGGAGGGAGGGTGGCTGAAGCTTTCTTT	CASSPPGGGRVAEAFF
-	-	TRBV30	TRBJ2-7	TGTGCCTGCGCCTTCTCGCCAGGCTGGGGATACGAGCAGTACTTC	CACAFSPGWGYEQYF
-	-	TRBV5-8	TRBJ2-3	TGTGCCAGCAGCTTGGGCTTACAACAGGGAACGGCAGATACGCAGTATTTT	CASSLGLQQGTADTQYF
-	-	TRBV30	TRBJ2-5	TGTGCCTGGACCACGGCTATCGGGGCCCAAGAGACCCAGTACTTC	CAWTTAIGAQETQYF
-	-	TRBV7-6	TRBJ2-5	TGTGCCAGCAGCCCCTCACAAGAGACCCAGTACTTC	CASSPSQETQYF
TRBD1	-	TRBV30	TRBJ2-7	TGTGCCTGGAGTGTAAGGGACAGGGCAGGTTACGAGCAGTACTTC	CAWSVRDRAGYEQYF
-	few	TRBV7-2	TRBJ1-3	TGTGCCAGCAGCCCCCAAGGAGGGCCCGGAAACACCATATATTTT	CASSPQGGPGNTIYF
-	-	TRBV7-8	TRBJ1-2	TGTGCCAGCAGCCCAGGGTTTCACGACCCCTATGGCTACACCTTC	CASSPGFHDPYGYTF
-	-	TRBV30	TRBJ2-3	TGTGCCTGGAATCAACGGGGACCAGGGGATACGCAGTATTTT	CAWNQRGPGDTQYF
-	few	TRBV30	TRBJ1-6	TGTGCCTGGAGTGTACTCGGTGCTGGTTCACCCCTCCACTTT	CAWSVLGAGSPLHF
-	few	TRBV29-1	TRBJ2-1	TGCAGCGTTGACAGGAGCTCCTACAATGAGCAGTTCTTC	CSVDRSSYNEQFF
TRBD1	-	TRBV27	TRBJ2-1	TGTGCCAGCAGCCTGGACAGGGTGAAATACAATGAGCAGTTCTTC	CASSLDRVKYNEQFF
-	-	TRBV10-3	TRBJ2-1	TGTGCCATCAGTGAGTCGGGGACATACAATGAGCAGTTCTTC	CAISESGTYNEQFF
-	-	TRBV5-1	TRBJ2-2	TGCGCCAGCAGCTTGAACGGGATCACCGGGGAGCTGTTTTTT	CASSLNGITGELFF
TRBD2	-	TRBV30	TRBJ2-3	TGTGCCTGGAGTTCCCGGGGGGGCGGAACAGATACGCAGTATTTT	CAWSSRGGGTDTQYF
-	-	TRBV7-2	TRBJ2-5	TGTGCCAGCAGCTTGGGCGGGGCAGCGGAGACCCAGTACTTC	CASSLGGAAETQYF
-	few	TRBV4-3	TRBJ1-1	TGCGCCAGCAGCCCGACCCTTAAAGGAGACACTGAAGCTTTCTTT	CASSPTLKGDTEAFF
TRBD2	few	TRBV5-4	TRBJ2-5	TGTGCCAGCAGCTTGGGGGGGACTAGCACCCAGAAACTGGAGACCCAGTACTTC	CASSLGGTSTQKLETQYF
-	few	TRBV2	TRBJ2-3	TGTGCCAGCACCCTAGCGATTAGCACAGATACGCAGTATTTT	CASTLAISTDTQYF
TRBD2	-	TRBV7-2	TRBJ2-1	TGTGCCAGCAGACCCCCTAGCGGGACCTGGGGAAATGAGCAGTTCTTC	CASRPPSGTWGNEQFF
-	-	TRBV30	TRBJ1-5	TGTGCCTGGAGTGGATCCGTCCAGGATCAGCCCCAGCATTTT	CAWSGSVQDQPQHF
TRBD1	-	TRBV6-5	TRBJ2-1	TGTGCCAGCAGTTCATGGACAGGGCGGTACAATGAGCAGTTCTTC	CASSSWTGRYNEQFF
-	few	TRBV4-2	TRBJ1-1	TGTGCCAGCAGCCAGTCTTGGCTGAACACTGAAGCTTTCTTT	CASSQSWLNTEAFF
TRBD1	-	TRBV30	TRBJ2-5	TGTGCCTGGAGTGTACAGGGGAGTGGAGAGACCCAGTACTTC	CAWSVQGSGETQYF
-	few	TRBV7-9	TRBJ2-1	TGTGCCAGCAGCTTACAGGATGAGCAGTTCTTC	CASSLQDEQFF
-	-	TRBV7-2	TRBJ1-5	TGTGCCAGCAGCTTAGTCAGGGGAGGTCAGCCCCAGCATTTT	CASSLVRGGQPQHF
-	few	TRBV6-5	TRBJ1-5	TGTGCCAGCAGTCTGGGGGGTCAGTCCAATCAGCCCCAGCATTTT	CASSLGGQSNQPQHF
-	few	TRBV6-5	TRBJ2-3	TGTGCCGCGCGGGACACCAACACAGATACGCAGTATTTT	CAARDTNTDTQYF